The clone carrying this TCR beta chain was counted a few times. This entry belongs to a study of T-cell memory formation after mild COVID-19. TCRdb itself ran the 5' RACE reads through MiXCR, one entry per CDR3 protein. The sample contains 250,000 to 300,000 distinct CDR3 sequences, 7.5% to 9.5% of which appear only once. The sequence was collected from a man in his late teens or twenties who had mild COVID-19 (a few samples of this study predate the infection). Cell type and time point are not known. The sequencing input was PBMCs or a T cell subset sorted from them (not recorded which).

The CDR3 protein is CASSPQDSAYEQYF. DNA of the CDR3: TGTGCCAGCAGCCCTCAAGATAGCGCCTACGAGCAGTACTTC. This chain connects TRBV7-6 to TRBJ2-7; possible D gene TRBD2, 5 bases. This CDR3 is built from 14 residues. From germline, CDR1 is SGHVS and CDR2 FNYEAQ. With 5 bases removed from V and 2 bases from J, the gap between germline ends came to 13 bases.